The 14 T cell receptor beta chains below were found in one sample sequenced in a study of Ad26.COV2.S vaccination and SARS-CoV-2 variants. Generated by immunoSEQ multiplex PCR, the TCRdb table keeps only in-frame clones and is missing some. The sample records under 150,000 clones, roughly 89% being singletons. This specimen was peripheral blood, taken after recovery from COVID-19. The receptors were gathered from a human donor who had recovered from COVID-19.

This clone was detected once. CDR3 DNA: TGTGCCACCAGTGATGAGGGGGTCTCTTATGGCTACACCTTC. This sequence encodes CATSDEGVSYGYTF. The chain has TRBV24-1 and TRBJ1-2; tentative D call: TRBD1 (6 bases). The germline CDR1 and CDR2 sequences are KGHDR and SFDVKD. V was shortened by 3 bases and J by 5 bases, with 12 bases between the two germline ends. CDR3 length equals 14 residues.

This chain joins TRBV3-1 (or the pseudogene TRBV3-2) and TRBJ2-2; D is unresolved. V lost 4 bases, J lost 6 bases, and 9 bases lay in between. This CDR3 has 13 amino acids. Germline lookup yields CDR1 LGHDT and CDR2 YNNKEL (reference sequence). CDR3 nucleotides: TGTGCCAGCAGCCTTATCGGCCCCGGGGAGCTGTTTTTT. This translates into CASSLIGPGELFF.

The chain couples TRBV24-1 to TRBJ1-2; no firm D call. This CDR3 is built from 16 residues. Germline CDR1 KGHDR, CDR2 SFDVKD. The V and J ends lost 4 bases and 2 bases respectively, with 16 bases between them. The CDR3 loop is CATSDNRTKRNYGYTF. CDR3 bases: TGTGCCACCAGTGACAATCGGACCAAACGGAACTATGGCTACACCTTC.

V and J are TRBV2 and TRBJ1-5; D possibly corresponds to TRBD1 (6 bases). This CDR3 spans 14 amino acids. The germline V gene has CDR1 SNHLY and CDR2 FYNNEI. V lost 6 bases and J lost 2, with 11 bases in between. The chain's CDR3 is CASSEQGGNQPQHF. For the CDR3, the DNA is TGTGCCAGCAGCGAACAGGGAGGCAATCAGCCCCAGCATTTT.

The CDR3 region has the DNA TGTGCCAGCAGTTTACCAGGGGCGGTGAAGACCCAGTACTTC. Amino acids: CASSLPGAVKTQYF. This chain connects TRBV28 to TRBJ2-5; weak D call: TRBD1 (6 bases). The V gene lost 2 bases and the J gene lost 6 bases, with 13 bases spanning the gap. The CDR3 runs 14 residues. Germline V gene lookup returns CDR1 MDHEN and CDR2 SYDVKM.

CDR3: CASSLGFFISSYNEQFF. Written as DNA, the CDR3 is TGTGCCAGCAGTTTAGGATTCTTTATTAGCTCCTACAATGAGCAGTTCTTC. The chain employs TRBV28 and TRBJ2-1; D ambiguous. From germline, CDR1 is MDHEN and CDR2 SYDVKM. V was pared by 2 bases and J by 0 bases, with 14 bases between. This CDR3 contains 17 residues.

This chain links TRBV15 with TRBJ2-7; the match to TRBD2 covers 9 bases. V was clipped by 0 bases and J by 1 base; unmatched bases: 7. This CDR3 spans 17 amino acids. Germline CDR1 and CDR2: LNHNV and YYDKDF (reference sequence). The CDR3, as DNA: TGTGCCACCAGCAGAGAAGCGGTGCGGGGGGGATCCTACGAGCAGTACTTC. This translates into CATSREAVRGGSYEQYF.

The chain carries TRBV5-6 and TRBJ2-3, with 8 nucleotides matching TRBD2. CDR3 size: 13 residues. CDR1 is SGHDT, CDR2 YYEEEE, per germline. V was clipped by 4 bases and J by 5 bases; unmatched bases: 3. CDR3 in DNA: TGTGCCAGCAGCCCGGGGGGGAGAGATACGCAGTATTTT. Its protein is CASSPGGRDTQYF.

The chain carries TRBV7-9 and TRBJ1-1; unclear D gene. CDR1 is SEHNR, CDR2 FQNEAQ, per germline (reference sequence). CDR3 length: 14 amino acids. Trimming took off 5 bases at V and 5 bases at J, with 15 bases between the two ends. The chain's CDR3 is CASSHGPIWTEAFF. Here the CDR3 DNA reads TGTGCCAGCAGCCACGGTCCTATTTGGACTGAAGCTTTCTTT.

This chain links TRBV28 with TRBJ1-1, with 8 bases that match TRBD1. The CDR3 covers 17 residues. Germline CDR1 is MDHEN and CDR2 is SYDVKM. The V gene end was trimmed by 1 base and the J gene end by 5 bases; junction bases not matched to a gene: 12. The CDR3 coding sequence is TGTGCCAGCAGTTTATTACCCCTGGACAGGGTTGGGACTGAAGCTTTCTTT. It is translated as CASSLLPLDRVGTEAFF.

Here the CDR3 DNA reads TGCGCCAGCAGCTACCTCGTAGGAATTGGGAACAATGAGCAGTTCTTC. Translation gives CASSYLVGIGNNEQFF. The chain recombines TRBV5-1 with TRBJ2-1; no clear D. In germline, CDR1 is SGHRS, CDR2 YFSETQ. V dropped 3 bases and J dropped 5 bases, with 18 bases sitting between them. This CDR3 spans 16 amino acids.

This clone was observed a few times. This chain links TRBV6-5 with TRBJ2-3, with 13 bases lining up with TRBD2. Germline CDR1 is MNHEY and CDR2 is SVGAGI. V shed 1 base and J 6 bases; nucleotides not matched to a gene: 4. The CDR3 is 16 residues long. The CDR3 DNA is TGTGCCAGCAGTTACTTGACTAGCGGGGGGTATGATACGCAGTATTTT. It codes for CASSYLTSGGYDTQYF.

This rearrangement joins TRBV28 to TRBJ1-1, with TRBD1 matching 7 bases. The CDR3 consists of 15 residues. Trimming removed 6 bases from V and 1 base from J; junction bases left unmatched: 8. The germline gives CDR1 MDHEN, CDR2 SYDVKM. The CDR3 DNA is TGTGCCAGCAGGAGGAGGGGGCTAGAGAACACTGAAGCTTTCTTT. The encoded protein is CASRRRGLENTEAFF.

The chain couples TRBV5-8 to TRBJ2-7; D is undetermined. The CDR3 covers 16 residues. V gave up 2 bases and J gave up 0 bases, with 15 bases separating them. CDR1 and CDR2 from the germline V gene are SGHTS and YDEGEE. The CDR3 spells CASSFFTRHISYEQYF. The CDR3 DNA reads as TGTGCCAGCAGCTTTTTTACTCGACATATCTCCTACGAGCAGTACTTC.